This TCR beta chain appears in the sequencing data of a study of T cell responses to AZD1222 COVID-19 vaccine. Researchers grouped second doses given at about 4 or about 12 weeks into one pool. The CDR3 runs to 16 residues. Trimming removed 4 bases at V and 0 bases at J, with 16 bases between. Germline CDR1 and CDR2: SGHDN and FVKESK. Sequenced by immunoSEQ multiplex PCR; TCRdb stores in-frame clones only, minus some. The profile covers some 100,000 clones, with about 86% appearing a single time and approximately 18% taken by the ten largest. The material was peripheral blood, obtained 28 days after the second AZD1222 dose. The clonotype comes from an adult who received the AZD1222 COVID-19 vaccine. This rearrangement joins TRBV14 to TRBJ2-7, with D possibly TRBD1 on 6 matching bases. CDR3 coding DNA: TGTGCCAGCAGCCTAATCAAACAGGGAATCTCCTACGAGCAGTACTTC. Residues: CASSLIKQGISYEQYF.